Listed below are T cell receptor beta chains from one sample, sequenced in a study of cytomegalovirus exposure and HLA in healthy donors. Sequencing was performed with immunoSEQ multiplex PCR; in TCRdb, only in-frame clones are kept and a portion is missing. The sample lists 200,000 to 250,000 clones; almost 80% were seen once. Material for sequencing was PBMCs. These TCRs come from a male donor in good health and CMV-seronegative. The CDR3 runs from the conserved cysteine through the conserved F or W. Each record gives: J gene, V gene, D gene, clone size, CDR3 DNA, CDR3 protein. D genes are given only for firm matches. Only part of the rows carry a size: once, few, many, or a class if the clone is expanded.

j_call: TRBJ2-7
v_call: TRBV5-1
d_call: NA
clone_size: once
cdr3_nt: TGCGCCAGCACCCAAACAGGCTCCTACGAGCAGTACTTC
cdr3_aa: CASTQTGSYEQYF

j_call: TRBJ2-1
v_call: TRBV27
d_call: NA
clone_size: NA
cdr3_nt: TGTGCCAGCAGCCGTGACAGCTCCTACAATGAGCAGTTCTTC
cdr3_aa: CASSRDSSYNEQFF

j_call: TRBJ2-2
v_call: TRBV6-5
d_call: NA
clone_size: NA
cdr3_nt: TGTGCCAGCAGTTCGACTCGAACTAGGGCCGGGGAGCTGTTTTTT
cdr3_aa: CASSSTRTRAGELFF

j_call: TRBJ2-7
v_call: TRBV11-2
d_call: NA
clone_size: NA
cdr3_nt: TGTGCCAGCACCGATCAGGGCTACGAGCAGTACTTC
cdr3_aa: CASTDQGYEQYF

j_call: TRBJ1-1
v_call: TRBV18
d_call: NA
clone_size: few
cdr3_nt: TGTGCCAGCTCACCACAGGGGGTGGTAACTGAAGCTTTCTTT
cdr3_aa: CASSPQGVVTEAFF

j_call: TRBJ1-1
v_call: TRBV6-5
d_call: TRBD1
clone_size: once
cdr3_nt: TGTGCCAGCAGTTACGGACAGGGGGCGAACACTGAAGCTTTCTTT
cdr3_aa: CASSYGQGANTEAFF

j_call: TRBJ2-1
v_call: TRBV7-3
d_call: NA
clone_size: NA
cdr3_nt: TGTGCCAGCAGCGAAACTAGCACCCATGAGCAGTTCTTC
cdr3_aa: CASSETSTHEQFF

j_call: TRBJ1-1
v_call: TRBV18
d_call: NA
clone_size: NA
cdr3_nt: TGTGCCAGCTCACTACAGGACCTTGGGTACACTGAAGCTTTCTTT
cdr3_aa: CASSLQDLGYTEAFF

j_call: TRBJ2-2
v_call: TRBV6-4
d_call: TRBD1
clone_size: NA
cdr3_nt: TGTGCCAGCAGTGCCGAGGGGGCCACCGGGGAGCTGTTTTTT
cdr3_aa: CASSAEGATGELFF

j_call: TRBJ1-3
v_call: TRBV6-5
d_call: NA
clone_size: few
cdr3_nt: TGTGCCAGCAGTACAGGGTTTTCTAATGGAAACACCATATATTTT
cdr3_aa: CASSTGFSNGNTIYF

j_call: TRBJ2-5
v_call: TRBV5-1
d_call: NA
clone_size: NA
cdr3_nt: TGCGCCAGCAGCTTTAACGGACAAGTTTTCGGAGAGACCCAGTACTTC
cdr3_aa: CASSFNGQVFGETQYF

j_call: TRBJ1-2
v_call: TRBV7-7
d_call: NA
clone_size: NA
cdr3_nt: TGTGCTAGCAGCTTAGGCGGTCAGTGGGGCTACACCTTC
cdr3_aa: CASSLGGQWGYTF

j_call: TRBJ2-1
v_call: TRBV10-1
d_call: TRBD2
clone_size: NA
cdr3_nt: TGCGCCAGCTTGACTAGCGGGAGTGTAAATGAGCAGTTCTTC
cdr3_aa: CASLTSGSVNEQFF

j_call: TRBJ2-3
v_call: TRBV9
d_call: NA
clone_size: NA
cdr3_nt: TGTGCCAGCAGCGTAGGAATGGGAGGCACAGATACGCAGTATTTT
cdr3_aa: CASSVGMGGTDTQYF

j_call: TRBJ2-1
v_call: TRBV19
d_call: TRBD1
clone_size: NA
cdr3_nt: TGTGCCAGCTCGGGACAGGGTTATCCCTACAATGAGCAGTTCTTC
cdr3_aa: CASSGQGYPYNEQFF

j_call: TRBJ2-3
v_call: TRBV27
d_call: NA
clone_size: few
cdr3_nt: TGTGCCAGCCGCCTGGGGGCCCCGGATACGCAGTATTTT
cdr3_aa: CASRLGAPDTQYF

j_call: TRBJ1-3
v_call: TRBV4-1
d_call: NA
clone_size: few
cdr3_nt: TGCGCCAGCAGCCAGAGCGTAGCGGGGGCTGGAAACACCATATATTTT
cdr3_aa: CASSQSVAGAGNTIYF

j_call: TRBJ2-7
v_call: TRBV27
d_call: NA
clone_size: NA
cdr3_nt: TGTGCCAGCAGTTGGGCGGGATCCTACGAGCAGTACTTC
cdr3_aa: CASSWAGSYEQYF

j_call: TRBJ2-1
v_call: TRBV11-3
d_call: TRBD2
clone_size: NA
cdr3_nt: TGTGCCAGCAGCCGAGCGGGGGCTGAGCAGTTCTTC
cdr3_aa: CASSRAGAEQFF

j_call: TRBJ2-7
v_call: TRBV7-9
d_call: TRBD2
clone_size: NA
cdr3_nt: TGTGCCAGCAGCCCCCGCAAAGGCGGGAGGGAAATAGCCGAGCAGTACTTC
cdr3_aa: CASSPRKGGREIAEQYF

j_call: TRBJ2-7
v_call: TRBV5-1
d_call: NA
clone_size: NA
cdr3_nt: TGCGCCAGCACCATCAGCGGTGACTACGAGCAGTACTTC
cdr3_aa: CASTISGDYEQYF

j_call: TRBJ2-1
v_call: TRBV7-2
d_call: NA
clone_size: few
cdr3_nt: TGTGCCAGCAGGCGGGAAGGAGGCTCCTACAATGAGCAGTTCTTC
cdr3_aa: CASRREGGSYNEQFF

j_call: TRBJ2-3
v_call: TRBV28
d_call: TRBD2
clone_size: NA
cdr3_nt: TGTGCCAGCAGCCTAGCGGGAATGACAGATACGCAGTATTTT
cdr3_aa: CASSLAGMTDTQYF

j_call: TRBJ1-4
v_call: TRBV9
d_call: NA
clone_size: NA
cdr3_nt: TGTGCCAGCAGCGCACGCGGGGGGACAACTAATGAAAAACTGTTTTTT
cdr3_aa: CASSARGGTTNEKLFF

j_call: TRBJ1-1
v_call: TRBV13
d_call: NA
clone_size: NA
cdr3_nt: TGTGCCAGCAGCCAAGGAGGCCTGAACACTGAAGCTTTCTTT
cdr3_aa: CASSQGGLNTEAFF

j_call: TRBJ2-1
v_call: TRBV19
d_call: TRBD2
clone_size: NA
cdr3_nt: TGTGCCAGTGCCCTTACGAGAGCTAGCGGGAGTAGGCATGAGCAGTTCTTC
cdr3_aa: CASALTRASGSRHEQFF

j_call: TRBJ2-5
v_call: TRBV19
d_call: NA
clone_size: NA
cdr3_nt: TGTGCCAGTAGTATGAACAGGGCCTCAGAGACCCAGTACTTC
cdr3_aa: CASSMNRASETQYF

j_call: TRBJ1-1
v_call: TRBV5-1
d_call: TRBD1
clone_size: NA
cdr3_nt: TGCGCCAGCAGCTCGGGACAGGGGATGACTGAAGCTTTCTTT
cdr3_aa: CASSSGQGMTEAFF

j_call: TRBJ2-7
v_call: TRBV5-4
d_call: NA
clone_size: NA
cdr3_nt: TGTGCCAGCAGTTCACGGACAGTCTCCTACGAGCAGTACTTC
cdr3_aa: CASSSRTVSYEQYF

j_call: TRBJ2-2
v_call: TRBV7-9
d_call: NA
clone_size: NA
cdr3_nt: TGTGCCAGCAGCTTACGTCCAGAGAACACCGGGGAGCTGTTTTTT
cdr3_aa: CASSLRPENTGELFF

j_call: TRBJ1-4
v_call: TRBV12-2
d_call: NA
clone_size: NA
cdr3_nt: NA
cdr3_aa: CASRLVVRVGQGTNEKLFF

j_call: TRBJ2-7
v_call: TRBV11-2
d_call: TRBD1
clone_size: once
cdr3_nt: TGTGCCAGCAGCTTAGAAGTCGGGACAGACGAGCAGTACTTC
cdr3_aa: CASSLEVGTDEQYF

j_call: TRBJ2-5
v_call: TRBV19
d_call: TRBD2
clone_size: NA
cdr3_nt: TGTGCCAGTAGTATAGGGGCTAGCGGGAGAAGAGGAGAGACCCAGTACTTC
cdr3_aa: CASSIGASGRRGETQYF

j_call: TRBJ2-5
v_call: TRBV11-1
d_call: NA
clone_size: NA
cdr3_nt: TGTGCCAGCAGCTTTAACAGTGCCTTTCAAGAGACCCAGTACTTC
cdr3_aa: CASSFNSAFQETQYF

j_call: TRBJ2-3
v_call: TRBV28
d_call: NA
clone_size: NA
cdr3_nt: TGTGCCAGCAACTCGGGTGGGAGCGCCACAGATACGCAGTATTTT
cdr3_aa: CASNSGGSATDTQYF

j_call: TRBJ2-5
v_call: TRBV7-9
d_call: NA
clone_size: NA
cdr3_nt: TGTTCCAGCAGCCAATGGCCCCGGACACCTCCTGGAAAAGAGACCCAGTACTTC
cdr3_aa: CSSSQWPRTPPGKETQYF

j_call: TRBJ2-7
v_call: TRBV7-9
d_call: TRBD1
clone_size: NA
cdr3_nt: TGTGCCAGCAGCCTAACGGGACAGGCGTCCTACGAGCAGTACTTC
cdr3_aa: CASSLTGQASYEQYF

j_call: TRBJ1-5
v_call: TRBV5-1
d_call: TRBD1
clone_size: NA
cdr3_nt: TGCGCCAGCAGCTTGGGTGGACAGGGAGGCAATCAGCCCCAGCATTTT
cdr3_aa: CASSLGGQGGNQPQHF

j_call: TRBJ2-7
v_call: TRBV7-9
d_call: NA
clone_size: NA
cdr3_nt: TGTGCCAGCAGCCCTTTTCGCGAGCAGTACTTC
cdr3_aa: CASSPFREQYF

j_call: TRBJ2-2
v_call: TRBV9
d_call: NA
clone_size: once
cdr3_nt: TGTGCCAGCAGCGCCGGGAGTTCGAACACCGGGGAGCTGTTTTTT
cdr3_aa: CASSAGSSNTGELFF

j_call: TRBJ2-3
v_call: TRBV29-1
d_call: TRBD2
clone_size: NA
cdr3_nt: TGCAGCGTTGAAGATGCGGGAGTCGGTACAGATACGCAGTATTTT
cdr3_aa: CSVEDAGVGTDTQYF

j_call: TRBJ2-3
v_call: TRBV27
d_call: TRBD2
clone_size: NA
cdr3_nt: TGTGCCAGCACCTCTGGCGGCGGGAGCGCGCATACGCAGTATTTT
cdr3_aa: CASTSGGGSAHTQYF

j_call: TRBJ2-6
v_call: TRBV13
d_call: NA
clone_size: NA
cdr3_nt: TGTGCCAGCAGCTTCTCTTTACAGTCTTACTCTGGGGCCAACGTCCTGACTTTC
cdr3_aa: CASSFSLQSYSGANVLTF

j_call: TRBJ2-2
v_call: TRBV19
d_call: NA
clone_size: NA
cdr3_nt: TGTGCCAGTAGTATAGTAGGGGTAACCTATAACACCGGGGAGCTGTTTTTT
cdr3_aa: CASSIVGVTYNTGELFF

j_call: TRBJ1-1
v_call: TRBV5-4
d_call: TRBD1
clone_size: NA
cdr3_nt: TGTGCCAGCAGAAGGGACAGGGTGGTCCACACTGAAGCTTTCTTT
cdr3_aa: CASRRDRVVHTEAFF

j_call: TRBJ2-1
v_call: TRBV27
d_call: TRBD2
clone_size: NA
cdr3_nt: TGTGCCAGCCGGTCTAGCGGGAGATACAATGAGCAGTTCTTC
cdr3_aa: CASRSSGRYNEQFF

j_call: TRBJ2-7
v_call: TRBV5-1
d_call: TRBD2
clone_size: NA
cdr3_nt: TGCGCCAGCAGCTACAGGACTAGCGGGAGTTCCCACGAGCAGTACTTC
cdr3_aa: CASSYRTSGSSHEQYF

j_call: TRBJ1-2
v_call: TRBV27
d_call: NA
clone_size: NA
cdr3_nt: TGTGCCAGCAGTTTAACGGGAAACTATGGCTACACCTTC
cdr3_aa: CASSLTGNYGYTF

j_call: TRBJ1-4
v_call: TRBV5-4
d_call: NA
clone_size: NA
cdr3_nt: TGTGCCAGCAGCTCTACTGGTAATGAAAAACTGTTTTTT
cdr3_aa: CASSSTGNEKLFF